The clone carrying this T cell receptor beta chain was picked up a small number of times. A read error may be the cause here, since a much bigger clone is one base away. This sample is drawn from a study of read filtering for tumor transcriptome and immune sequencing. The CDR3 extends over 11 amino acids. Germline CDR1 and CDR2: SQVTM and ANQGSEA. V was cut by 4 bases and J by 6 bases, with 9 bases left in between. Molecular barcoded adaptors covering alpha/delta and beta/gamma chains were used on around 370 ng RNA. In TCRdb, the reads were re-called with MiXCR into one record per CDR3 protein. Found here are roughly 69,000 distinct CDR3 sequences, 14% of them singletons; the top ten hold under 55%.

The V call is TRBV29-1, the J call TRBJ2-5; D might be TRBD2 (5 bases). This receptor was obtained from a donor aged 40 or over with multiple myeloma. Sequencing was carried out using a population of CD138-negative cells sorted from bone marrow. The CDR3 DNA reads TGCAGCGTTGCTCTAGCAAAGACCCAGTACTTC. This translates into CSVALAKTQYF.